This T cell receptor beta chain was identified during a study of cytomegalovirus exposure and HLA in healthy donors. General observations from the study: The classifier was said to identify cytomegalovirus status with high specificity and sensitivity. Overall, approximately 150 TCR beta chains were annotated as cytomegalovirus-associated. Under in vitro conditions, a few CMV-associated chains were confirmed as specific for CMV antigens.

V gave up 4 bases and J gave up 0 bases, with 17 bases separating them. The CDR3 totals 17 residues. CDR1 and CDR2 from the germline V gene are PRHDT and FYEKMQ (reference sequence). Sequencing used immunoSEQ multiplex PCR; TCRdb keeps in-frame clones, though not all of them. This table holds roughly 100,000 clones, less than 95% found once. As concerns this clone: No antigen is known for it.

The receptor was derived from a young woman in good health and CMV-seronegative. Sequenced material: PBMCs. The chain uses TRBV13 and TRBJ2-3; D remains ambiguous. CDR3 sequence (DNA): TGTGCCAGCAGCTCTATACGTAGTTACCCTAGCACAGATACGCAGTATTTT. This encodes CASSSIRSYPSTDTQYF.